This T cell receptor (beta chain) originates from a study of identical twins. About this clonotype itself: No antigen is known for it. The junction departs from germline at one end; a sequencing error may be responsible.

Study-wide results and caveats: Twin-shared out-of-frame alpha sequences were enriched for low generation probability.

A template switching step contributed a universal primer site, while unique molecular identifiers were present in the cDNA. TCRdb recomputed calls from the 5' RACE reads with MiXCR, one row per CDR3 protein. Of about 500,000 distinct CDR3 sequences in the sample, 14% were seen once. The CDR3 totals 9 residues. These sequences were also reported in another study, on yellow fever vaccine responses in identical twins. That report adds: Vaccine-induced T cell responses in twins were reportedly observed to appear partly convergent, partly personalized.

This sequence was found in a woman under 30 in good health. This chain connects TRBV12-3 or TRBV12-4 to TRBJ2-4; D is unclear. The sequencing input was CD4+ T cells sorted from blood. The CDR3 here is CASRLSLNF. The CDR3 DNA reads as TGTGCCAGCCGGCTTTCCCTAAACTTC.